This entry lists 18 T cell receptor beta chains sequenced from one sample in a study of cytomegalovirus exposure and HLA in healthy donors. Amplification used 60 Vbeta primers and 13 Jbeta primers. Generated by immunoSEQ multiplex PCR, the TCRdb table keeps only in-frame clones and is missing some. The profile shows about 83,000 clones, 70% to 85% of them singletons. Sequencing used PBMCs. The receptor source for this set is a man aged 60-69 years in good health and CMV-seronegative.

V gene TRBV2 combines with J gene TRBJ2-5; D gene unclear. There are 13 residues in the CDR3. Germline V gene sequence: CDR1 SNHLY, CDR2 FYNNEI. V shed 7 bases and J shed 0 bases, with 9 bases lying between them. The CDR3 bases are TGTGCCAGCATGGAGAACTACCAAGAGACCCAGTACTTC. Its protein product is CASMENYQETQYF.

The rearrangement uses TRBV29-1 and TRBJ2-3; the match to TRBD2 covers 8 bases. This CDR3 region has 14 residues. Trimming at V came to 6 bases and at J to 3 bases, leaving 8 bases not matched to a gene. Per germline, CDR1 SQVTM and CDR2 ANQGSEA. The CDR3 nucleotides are TGCAGCGTCGACACTAGCGGTATTACAGATACGCAGTATTTT. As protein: CSVDTSGITDTQYF.

CDR3 sequence reads: CASSLYPDGNYEQYF. The CDR3, as DNA: TGTGCCAGCAGTTTATATCCCGACGGGAATTACGAGCAGTACTTC. The chain couples TRBV28 to TRBJ2-7; tentatively, D is TRBD2 (5 bases). The V end lost 1 base, the J end lost 4 bases, and 14 bases lay between the germline ends. The CDR3 has 15 amino acids. Germline-derived CDR1 and CDR2 are MDHEN and SYDVKM.

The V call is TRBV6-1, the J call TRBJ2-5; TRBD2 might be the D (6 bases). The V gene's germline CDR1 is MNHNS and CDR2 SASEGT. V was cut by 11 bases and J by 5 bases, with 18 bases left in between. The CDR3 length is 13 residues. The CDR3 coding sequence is TGTGCCTTTAGCACCGACCGGGGGGAGACCCAGTACTTC. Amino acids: CAFSTDRGETQYF.

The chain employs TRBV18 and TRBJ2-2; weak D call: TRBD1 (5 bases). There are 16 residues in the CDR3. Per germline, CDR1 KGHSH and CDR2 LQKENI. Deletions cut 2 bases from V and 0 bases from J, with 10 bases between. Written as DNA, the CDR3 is TGTGCCAGCTCACCAGGGTCAGGGCCGAACACCGGGGAGCTGTTTTTT. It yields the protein CASSPGSGPNTGELFF.

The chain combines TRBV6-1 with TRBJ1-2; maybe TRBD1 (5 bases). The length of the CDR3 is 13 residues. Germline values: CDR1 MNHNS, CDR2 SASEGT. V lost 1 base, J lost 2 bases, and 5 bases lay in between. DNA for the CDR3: TGTGCCAGCAGTGAAGGACAGAACTATGGCTACACCTTC. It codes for CASSEGQNYGYTF.

The CDR3 DNA reads as TGTGCCAGCGGGCAACGGGGGGGCGGTGAGACCCAGTACTTC. It encodes CASGQRGGGETQYF. The chain links TRBV7-8 to TRBJ2-5; 8 nucleotides agree with TRBD2. CDR1 SGHVS and CDR2 FQNEAQ come from the germline V gene. This CDR3 has 14 residues. Unmatched junction bases numbered 10, after V lost 8 bases and J lost 5 bases. Combining the CDR3 with reference TRBV7-8 and TRBJ2-5 gives the whole variable domain GAGVSQSPRYKVAKRGQDVALRCDPISGHVSLFWYQQALGQGPEFLTYFQNEAQLDKSGLPSDRFFAERPEGSVSTLKIQRTQQEDSAVYLCASGQRGGGETQYFGPGTRLLVL.

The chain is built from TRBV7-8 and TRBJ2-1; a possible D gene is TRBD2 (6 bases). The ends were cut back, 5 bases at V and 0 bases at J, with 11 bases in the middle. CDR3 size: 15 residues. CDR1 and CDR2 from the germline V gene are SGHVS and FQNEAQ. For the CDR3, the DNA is TGTGCCAGCAGCATACTAGCCTTCTCCTACAATGAGCAGTTCTTC. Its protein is CASSILAFSYNEQFF.

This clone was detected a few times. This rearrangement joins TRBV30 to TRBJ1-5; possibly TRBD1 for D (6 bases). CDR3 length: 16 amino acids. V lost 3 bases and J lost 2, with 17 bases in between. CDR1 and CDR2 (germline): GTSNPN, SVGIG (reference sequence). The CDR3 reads CAWSPPGVIGNQPQHF. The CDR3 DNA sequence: TGTGCCTGGAGCCCACCAGGGGTTATCGGCAATCAGCCCCAGCATTTT.

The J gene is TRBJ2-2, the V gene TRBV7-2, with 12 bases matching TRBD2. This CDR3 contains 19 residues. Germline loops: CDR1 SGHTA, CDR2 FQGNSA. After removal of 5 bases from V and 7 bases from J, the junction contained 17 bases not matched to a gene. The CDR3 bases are TGTGCCAGCAGCCCAGGCGCATGGCCTAGCGGGGGGGCTAACGGGGAGCTGTTTTTT. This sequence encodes CASSPGAWPSGGANGELFF.

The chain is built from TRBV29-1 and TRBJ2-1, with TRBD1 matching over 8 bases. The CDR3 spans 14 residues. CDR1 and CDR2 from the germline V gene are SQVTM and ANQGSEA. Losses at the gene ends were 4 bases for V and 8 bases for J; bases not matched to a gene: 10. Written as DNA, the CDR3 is TGCAGCGTTGGACGGACAGGGATCTTGGATGAGCAGTTCTTC. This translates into CSVGRTGILDEQFF.

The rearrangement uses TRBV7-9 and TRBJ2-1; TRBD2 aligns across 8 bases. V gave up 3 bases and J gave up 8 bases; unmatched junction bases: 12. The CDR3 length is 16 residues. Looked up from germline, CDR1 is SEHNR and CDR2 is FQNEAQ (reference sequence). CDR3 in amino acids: CASSLSSISGTHEQFF. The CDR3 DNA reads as TGTGCCAGCAGCTTGAGCAGTATTAGCGGGACTCATGAGCAGTTCTTC.

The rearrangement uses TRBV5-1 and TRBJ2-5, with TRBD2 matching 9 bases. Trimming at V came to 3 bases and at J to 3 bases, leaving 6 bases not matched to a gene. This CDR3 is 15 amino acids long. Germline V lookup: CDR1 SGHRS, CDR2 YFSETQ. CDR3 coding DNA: TGCGCCAGCAGCTGGGCGGGGGGGCTGGAAGAGACCCAGTACTTC. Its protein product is CASSWAGGLEETQYF.

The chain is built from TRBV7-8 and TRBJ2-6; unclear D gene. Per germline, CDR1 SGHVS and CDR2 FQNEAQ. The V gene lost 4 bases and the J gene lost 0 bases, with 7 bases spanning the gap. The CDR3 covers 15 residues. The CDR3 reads CASSSMSSGANVLTF. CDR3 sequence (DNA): TGTGCCAGCAGCTCCATGAGCTCTGGGGCCAACGTCCTGACTTTC.

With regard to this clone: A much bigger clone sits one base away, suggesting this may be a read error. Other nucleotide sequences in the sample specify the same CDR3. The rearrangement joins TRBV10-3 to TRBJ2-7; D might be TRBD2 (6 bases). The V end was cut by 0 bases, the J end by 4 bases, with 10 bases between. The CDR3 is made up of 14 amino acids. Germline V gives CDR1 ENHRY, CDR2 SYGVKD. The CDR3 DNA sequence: TGTGCCATCAGTGAGTCAACGGGGGTTTACGAGCAGTACTTC. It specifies CAISESTGVYEQYF.

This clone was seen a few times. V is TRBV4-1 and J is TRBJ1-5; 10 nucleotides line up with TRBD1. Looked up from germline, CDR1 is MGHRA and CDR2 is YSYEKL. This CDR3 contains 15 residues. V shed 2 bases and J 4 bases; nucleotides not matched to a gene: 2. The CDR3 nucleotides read TGCGCCAGCAGCCAAACGGGACAGGGGAATCAGCCCCAGCATTTT. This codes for CASSQTGQGNQPQHF.

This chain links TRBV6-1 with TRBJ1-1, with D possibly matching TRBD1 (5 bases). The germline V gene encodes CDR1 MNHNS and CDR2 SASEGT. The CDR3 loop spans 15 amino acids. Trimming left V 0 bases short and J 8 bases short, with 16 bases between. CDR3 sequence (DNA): TGTGCCAGCAGTGAAGCGAGGCAGCCAGGGTACGAAGCTTTCTTT. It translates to CASSEARQPGYEAFF.

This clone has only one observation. Here the CDR3 reads CASSLVTSGSNEQFF. Here the CDR3 DNA reads TGCGCCAGCAGCTTGGTTACTAGCGGGAGCAATGAGCAGTTCTTC. The gene calls are TRBV5-1 and TRBJ2-1, with 11 bases matching TRBD2. Germline CDR1 and CDR2: SGHRS and YFSETQ. Trimming at V came to 0 bases and at J to 6 bases, leaving 2 bases not matched to a gene. The CDR3 consists of 15 residues.